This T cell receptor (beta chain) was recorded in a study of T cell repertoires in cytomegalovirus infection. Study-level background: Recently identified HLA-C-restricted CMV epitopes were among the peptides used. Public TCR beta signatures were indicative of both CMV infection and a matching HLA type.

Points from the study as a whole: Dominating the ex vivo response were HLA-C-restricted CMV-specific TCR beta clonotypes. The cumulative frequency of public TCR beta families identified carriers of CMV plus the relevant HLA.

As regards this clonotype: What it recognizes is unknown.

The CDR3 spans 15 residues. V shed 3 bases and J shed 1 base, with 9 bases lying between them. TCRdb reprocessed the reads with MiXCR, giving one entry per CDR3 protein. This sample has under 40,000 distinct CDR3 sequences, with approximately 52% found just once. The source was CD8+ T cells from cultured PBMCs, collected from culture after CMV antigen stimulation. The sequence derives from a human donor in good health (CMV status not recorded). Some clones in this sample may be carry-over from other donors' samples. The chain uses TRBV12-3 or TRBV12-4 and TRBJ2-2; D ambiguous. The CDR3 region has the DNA TGTGCCAGCAGTTTGATCGCGGAGAACACCGGGGAGCTGTTTTTT. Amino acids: CASSLIAENTGELFF.